This passage covers 32 T cell receptor beta chains from one sample sequenced in a study of shared clonotypes between healthy human individuals. Sequenced by immunoSEQ multiplex PCR; TCRdb stores in-frame clones only, minus some. The data contain over a million clones, 70% to 80% of them singletons. Sequencing was performed on memory CD4+ T cells from PBMCs. Subset here: CD45RA-negative fraction. These receptors all come from a man between 18 and 29 years old in good health. Some clones in this sample may be carry-over from other donors' samples.

The chain recombines TRBV4-2 with TRBJ2-1; D possibly uses TRBD1 or TRBD2 (5 bases each). V was clipped by 0 bases and J by 9 bases, with 6 bases between them. This CDR3 is 12 amino acids long. Germline CDR1 and CDR2: LGHNA and YNFKEQ. The CDR3: CASSQEGTEQFF. DNA of the CDR3: TGTGCCAGCAGCCAAGAGGGGACTGAGCAGTTCTTC.

This rearrangement joins TRBV4-1 to TRBJ2-4; D is perhaps TRBD1 or TRBD2 (6 bases each). The germline V and J ends were trimmed by 0 bases and 2 bases, with 23 bases remaining between them. This CDR3 comprises 20 residues. Per the germline V gene, CDR1 is MGHRA and CDR2 is YSYEKL. CDR3 nucleotides: TGCGCCAGCAGCCAAGATGCGGGCAGGGGAGGTGAATATTCCAAAAACATTCAGTACTTC. Its protein is CASSQDAGRGGEYSKNIQYF.

The chain joins TRBV15 to TRBJ2-6, with TRBD1 as a possible D gene (6 bases). The CDR3 loop spans 17 amino acids. CDR1 and CDR2 from the germline V gene are LNHNV and YYDKDF (reference sequence). V gave up 5 bases and J gave up 0 bases, with 14 bases separating them. The CDR3 region is CATSPGVLGSGANVLTF. Written as DNA, the CDR3 is TGTGCCACCAGCCCAGGGGTCCTAGGCTCTGGGGCCAACGTCCTGACTTTC.

The rearrangement links TRBV2 to TRBJ1-1; D is unclear. Germline lookup yields CDR1 SNHLY and CDR2 FYNNEI. With 5 bases removed from V and 0 bases from J, the gap between germline ends came to 10 bases. This CDR3 has 14 residues. For the CDR3, the DNA is TGTGCCAGCAGTCTCACGACGGTGAACACTGAAGCTTTCTTT. This codes for CASSLTTVNTEAFF.

The V and J genes are TRBV4-1 and TRBJ1-2, with D possibly matching TRBD1 (6 bases). Trimming left V 3 bases short and J 0 bases short, with 11 bases between. Germline V gene lookup returns CDR1 MGHRA and CDR2 YSYEKL. The CDR3 extends over 15 amino acids. The CDR3 coding sequence is TGCGCCAGCAGCCAGTCTACAGGGTCTAACTATGGCTACACCTTC. This codes for CASSQSTGSNYGYTF.

The genes are TRBV4-2 and TRBJ1-4; TRBD1 is a possible D gene (5 bases). The CDR3 length is 17 residues. Germline CDR1 and CDR2: LGHNA and YNFKEQ. Trimming removed 2 bases at V and 4 bases at J, with 17 bases between. The CDR3 spells CASSQWGRARNNEKLFF. In nucleotides, the CDR3 is TGTGCCAGCAGCCAATGGGGGAGGGCCCGGAATAATGAAAAACTGTTTTTT.

The genes are TRBV9 and TRBJ1-4, with D unresolved. Germline V gene lookup returns CDR1 SGDLS and CDR2 YYNGEE. V was shortened by 0 bases and J by 0 bases, with 6 bases between the two germline ends. There are 15 residues in the CDR3. CDR3 nucleotides: TGTGCCAGCAGCGTAGGCAGACCAACTAATGAAAAACTGTTTTTT. This translates into CASSVGRPTNEKLFF.

CDR3 region: CASSYELAGGYNEQFF. For the CDR3, the DNA is TGCGCCAGCAGCTATGAACTAGCGGGGGGCTACAATGAGCAGTTCTTC. V gene TRBV5-1 combines with J gene TRBJ2-1, with 12 bases aligning to TRBD2. Germline CDR1 is SGHRS and CDR2 is YFSETQ. The CDR3 length is 16 residues. The V and J ends lost 3 bases and 3 bases, in that order; junction bases with no gene match: 4.

V and J are TRBV7-2 and TRBJ2-7; 8 bases align to TRBD2. CDR1 and CDR2 (germline): SGHTA, FQGNSA. V trimming: 2 bases; J trimming: 2 bases; junction bases outside the gene matches: 5. This CDR3 is built from 15 residues. The CDR3 sequence is CASSLSGLAAYEQYF. CDR3 nucleotide sequence: TGTGCCAGCAGCTTAAGCGGACTAGCAGCCTACGAGCAGTACTTC.

The genes are TRBV18 and TRBJ2-3, with TRBD2 as a possible D gene (6 bases). Trimming removed 4 bases at V and 4 bases at J, with 9 bases between. This CDR3 spans 13 amino acids. Germline lookup yields CDR1 KGHSH and CDR2 LQKENI. Written as DNA, the CDR3 is TGTGCCAGCTCACTCCCGGGGGCAGATACGCAGTATTTT. Its protein is CASSLPGADTQYF.

CDR3 nucleotide sequence: TGTGCCAGCAGCTCACTTGAGGTGGAGACCCAGTACTTC. This translates into CASSSLEVETQYF. The J gene is TRBJ2-5, the V gene TRBV27; D gene unclear. Trimming cost V 6 bases and J 5 bases, with 13 bases left between them. CDR3 size: 13 residues. The germline CDR1 and CDR2 sequences are MNHEY and SMNVEV (reference sequence).

The rearrangement links TRBV2 to TRBJ1-2; D gene unclear. CDR1 and CDR2 (germline): SNHLY, FYNNEI. The V end was cut by 2 bases, the J end by 5 bases, with 12 bases between. The CDR3 has 14 amino acids. The CDR3 protein is CASSELQSKYGYTF. The CDR3, as DNA: TGTGCCAGCAGTGAATTGCAGTCGAAGTATGGCTACACCTTC.

The chain uses TRBV28 and TRBJ2-2; D remains ambiguous. V was shortened by 5 bases and J by 1 base, with 8 bases between the two germline ends. The CDR3 totals 14 residues. Germline CDR1 and CDR2: MDHEN and SYDVKM. Written as DNA, the CDR3 is TGTGCCAGCAGTCCGTGGGGGAACACCGGGGAGCTGTTTTTT. It is translated as CASSPWGNTGELFF.

The chain employs TRBV13 and TRBJ2-1; D may be TRBD2 (5 bases). The CDR3 is 16 amino acids. V dropped 5 bases and J dropped 2 bases, with 16 bases sitting between them. Germline assignment: CDR1 PRHDT and CDR2 FYEKMQ (reference sequence). The CDR3, as DNA: TGTGCCAGCAGCCTCCCCCTTCTGGGAGCCTACAATGAGCAGTTCTTC. Translation gives CASSLPLLGAYNEQFF.

This sequence joins TRBV6-1 and TRBJ2-1, with D unresolved. CDR3 length equals 13 residues. From germline, CDR1 is MNHNS and CDR2 SASEGT. V lost 8 bases to trimming and J lost 4 bases, with 12 bases between them. CDR3 DNA: TGTGCCAGCCATGGAACCTCGTACAATGAGCAGTTCTTC. Translated: CASHGTSYNEQFF.

CDR3 bases: TGTGCCAGCAGCCCTACTTTTGAGGGTGAGCAGTTCTTC. Translation gives CASSPTFEGEQFF. The V and J genes are TRBV9 and TRBJ2-1; D might be TRBD2 (5 bases). The germline gives CDR1 SGDLS, CDR2 YYNGEE. Between the trimmed V and J ends, which lost 4 bases and 9 bases, there was a span of 14 bases. The CDR3 extends over 13 amino acids.

The J gene is TRBJ2-1, the V gene TRBV7-2; 7 nucleotides agree with TRBD1. V shed 4 bases and J 15 bases; nucleotides not matched to a gene: 6. Germline V gene data show CDR1 as SGHTA and CDR2 as FQGNSA. This CDR3 spans 11 amino acids. This chain's CDR3 is CASSSTGSLFF. The CDR3 DNA reads as TGTGCCAGCAGCTCGACAGGGTCTTTGTTCTTC.

This chain links TRBV30 with TRBJ2-1; a weak D match, TRBD1 (6 bases). The CDR3 is made up of 15 amino acids. Germline assignment: CDR1 GTSNPN and CDR2 SVGIG (reference sequence). The V and J ends lost 3 bases and 4 bases respectively, with 16 bases between them. The CDR3 DNA follows: TGTGCCTGGAGCCGCCGGGACAAGATTTACAATGAGCAGTTCTTC. As protein: CAWSRRDKIYNEQFF.

This chain joins TRBV7-9 and TRBJ1-2; 7 nucleotides line up with TRBD1. CDR1 is SEHNR, CDR2 FQNEAQ, per germline (reference sequence). The CDR3 totals 14 residues. After removal of 5 bases from V and 4 bases from J, the junction contained 7 bases not matched to a gene. The CDR3 DNA sequence: TGTGCCAGCAGCCCTACGGACAGGTCCTATGGCTACACCTTC. As protein: CASSPTDRSYGYTF.

This chain links TRBV4-2 with TRBJ2-7, with 13 bases lining up with TRBD2. V lost 2 bases and J lost 4; bases outside the gene matches: 5. The germline V gene encodes CDR1 LGHNA and CDR2 YNFKEQ. The CDR3 has 16 amino acids. The CDR3: CASSQTSGRGGYEQYF. Here the CDR3 DNA reads TGTGCCAGCAGCCAAACTAGCGGGAGGGGAGGGTACGAGCAGTACTTC.

The genes are TRBV11-2 and TRBJ2-1; 7 bases line up with TRBD2. Trimming removed 5 bases from V and 3 bases from J; junction bases left unmatched: 4. CDR1 and CDR2 (germline): SGHAT, FQNNGV. The CDR3 is 14 amino acids. For the CDR3, the DNA is TGTGCCAGCAGCCGGGACTATTTCTACAATGAGCAGTTCTTC. This sequence encodes CASSRDYFYNEQFF.

The chain carries TRBV6-5 and TRBJ2-2; D is possibly TRBD1 (5 bases). V dropped 11 bases and J dropped 1 base, with 11 bases sitting between them. Germline V lookup: CDR1 MNHEY, CDR2 SVGAGI. This CDR3 has 13 amino acids. DNA for the CDR3: TGTGCCGCCGCAGGGTGGAACACCGGGGAGCTGTTTTTT. This gives the protein CAAAGWNTGELFF.

The chain has TRBV2 and TRBJ2-2, with 8 bases aligning to TRBD1. The CDR3 extends over 15 amino acids. The ends lost 6 bases at V and 6 bases at J; junction bases unmatched: 9. Germline CDR1 SNHLY, CDR2 FYNNEI. The CDR3 DNA is TGTGCCAGCAGGCCGACGGACAGGGAGGCCGGGGAGCTGTTTTTT. Protein: CASRPTDREAGELFF.

The genes are TRBV9 and TRBJ2-2, with D possibly called TRBD1 or TRBD2 (5 bases each). V was trimmed by 4 bases and J by 2 bases, leaving 9 bases between them. Per the germline V gene, CDR1 is SGDLS and CDR2 is YYNGEE. This CDR3 is built from 14 residues. CDR3 DNA sequence: TGTGCCAGCAGCAGCGGACAAAACACCGGGGAGCTGTTTTTT. It encodes CASSSGQNTGELFF.

The chain is built from TRBV4-3 and TRBJ2-7; TRBD1 is a possible D gene (5 bases). V was pared by 2 bases and J by 0 bases, with 11 bases between. The CDR3 is 15 residues long. The V gene's germline CDR1 is LGHNA and CDR2 YSLEER. The CDR3 region has the DNA TGCGCCAGCAGCCAAAGCCTACAGGTCTCCTACGAGCAGTACTTC. It codes for CASSQSLQVSYEQYF.

J is TRBJ1-6 and V is TRBV5-6; the D is unclear. V lost 3 bases and J lost 8, with 6 bases in between. Germline CDR1 and CDR2: SGHDT and YYEEEE. The CDR3 runs to 12 residues. CDR3 sequence reads: CASSSVHSPLHF. The DNA for the CDR3 is TGTGCCAGCAGCTCAGTCCATTCACCCCTCCACTTT. Complete variable domain (other parts from reference TRBV5-6 and TRBJ1-6): DAGVTQSPTHLIKTRGQQVTLRCSPKSGHDTVSWYQQALGQGPQFIFQYYEEEERQRGNFPDRFSGHQFPNYSSELNVNALLLGDSALYLCASSSVHSPLHFGNGTRLTVT.

This chain uses TRBV30 with TRBJ1-2, with D uncertain. Trimming removed 4 bases at V and 7 bases at J, with 19 bases between. Germline values: CDR1 GTSNPN, CDR2 SVGIG (reference sequence). CDR3 length: 14 amino acids. The CDR3 sequence is CAWTRTASSGGYTF. DNA for the CDR3: TGTGCCTGGACGCGGACCGCGTCCTCGGGTGGCTACACCTTC.

The V call is TRBV28, the J call TRBJ1-3, with TRBD1 as a possible D gene (5 bases). With 3 bases removed from V and 2 bases from J, the gap between germline ends came to 8 bases. The length of the CDR3 is 14 residues. Germline V lookup: CDR1 MDHEN, CDR2 SYDVKM. The CDR3 bases are TGTGCCAGCAGTTTGTGGGGGACTGGAAACACCATATATTTT. Encoded protein: CASSLWGTGNTIYF.

The chain employs TRBV6-1 and TRBJ2-7; 9 nucleotides align to TRBD1. J was trimmed by 3 bases and V by 6 bases; bases with no gene match: 6. CDR1 is MNHNS, CDR2 SASEGT, per germline. The CDR3 runs 14 residues. The CDR3 DNA sequence: TGTGCCAGCAGGAGGGACAGGGAGATCTACGAGCAGTACTTC. Translated, it gives CASRRDREIYEQYF.

The CDR3, as DNA: TGTGCCAGCAGCGCTCAGGGGATGGGGGAGACCCAGTACTTC. Protein product: CASSAQGMGETQYF. The chain is built from TRBV7-2 and TRBJ2-5; a weak D match, TRBD1 (6 bases). Germline V lookup: CDR1 SGHTA, CDR2 FQGNSA. Trimming took off 5 bases at V and 5 bases at J, with 15 bases between the two ends. The CDR3 length is 14 residues.

The chain recombines TRBV7-8 with TRBJ2-2; unclear D gene. CDR3 length: 18 amino acids. Germline CDR1 and CDR2: SGHVS and FQNEAQ. Trimming stripped 0 bases from V and 1 base from J, with 15 bases between. The CDR3 here is CASSLALTDYMNTGELFF. The CDR3 DNA reads TGTGCCAGCAGCTTAGCGCTTACAGATTACATGAACACCGGGGAGCTGTTTTTT. The full variable domain, in which reference TRBV7-8 and TRBJ2-2 provide the parts outside the CDR3, is GAGVSQSPRYKVAKRGQDVALRCDPISGHVSLFWYQQALGQGPEFLTYFQNEAQLDKSGLPSDRFFAERPEGSVSTLKIQRTQQEDSAVYLCASSLALTDYMNTGELFFGEGSRLTVL.

V is TRBV29-1 and J is TRBJ2-5; D possibly corresponds to TRBD1 (5 bases). Trimming removed 0 bases at V and 2 bases at J, with 19 bases between. Germline lookup yields CDR1 SQVTM and CDR2 ANQGSEA. The CDR3 is 17 amino acids. Written as DNA, the CDR3 is TGCAGCGTTGAAGAGGAGAAGACAGTGTTTCAGCAAGAGACCCAGTACTTC. This gives the protein CSVEEEKTVFQQETQYF.